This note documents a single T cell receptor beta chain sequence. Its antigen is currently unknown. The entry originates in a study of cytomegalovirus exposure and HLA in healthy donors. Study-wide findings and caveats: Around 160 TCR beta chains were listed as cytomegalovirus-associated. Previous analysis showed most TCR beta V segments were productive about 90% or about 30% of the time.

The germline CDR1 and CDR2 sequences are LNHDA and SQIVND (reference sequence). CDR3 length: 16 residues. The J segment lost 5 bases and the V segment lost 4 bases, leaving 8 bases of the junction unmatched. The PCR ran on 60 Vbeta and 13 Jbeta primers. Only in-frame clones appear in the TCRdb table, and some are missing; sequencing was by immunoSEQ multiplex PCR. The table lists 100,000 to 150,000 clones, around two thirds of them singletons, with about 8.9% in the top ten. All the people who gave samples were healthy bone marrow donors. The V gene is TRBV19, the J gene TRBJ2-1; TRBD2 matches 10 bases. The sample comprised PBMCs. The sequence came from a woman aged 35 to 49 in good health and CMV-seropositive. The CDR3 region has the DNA TGTGCCAGTAGTACCCCTAGCGGGAGTTCCCACAATGAGCAGTTCTTC. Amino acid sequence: CASSTPSGSSHNEQFF.